The 14 T cell receptor beta chains presented below share a single source sample, sequenced in a study of cytomegalovirus exposure and HLA in healthy donors. PCR involved 60 Vbeta and 13 Jbeta primers. Using immunoSEQ multiplex PCR, the repertoire was profiled, and TCRdb retains in-frame clones only, with some absent. The sample has around 75,000 clones, about four fifths seen once; the top ten hold 3% to 3.5%. The sample taken for sequencing was PBMCs. These receptors came from a man aged 35 to 55 in good health and CMV-seronegative.

V gene TRBV7-9 combines with J gene TRBJ1-4, with 9 nucleotides matching TRBD1. In germline, CDR1 is SEHNR, CDR2 FQNEAQ (reference sequence). V trimming: 5 bases; J trimming: 10 bases; junction bases outside the gene matches: 5. CDR3 length: 13 amino acids. CDR3 nucleotide sequence: TGTGCCAGCAGCACGGGACAGGGCCGAAAACTGTTTTTT. This encodes CASSTGQGRKLFF.

J is TRBJ1-5 and V is TRBV9; D is unclear. CDR1 is SGDLS and CDR2 is YYNGEE in the germline V gene. V was trimmed by 0 bases and J by 6 bases, leaving 7 bases between them. This CDR3 is 13 amino acids long. CDR3: CASSVDPGQPQHF. CDR3 nucleotides: TGTGCCAGCAGCGTAGACCCAGGTCAGCCCCAGCATTTT.

The rearrangement uses TRBV10-3 and TRBJ2-3, with 12 bases aligning to TRBD2. The CDR3 loop spans 18 amino acids. V shed 7 bases and J 0 bases; nucleotides not matched to a gene: 11. Germline-derived CDR1 and CDR2 are ENHRY and SYGVKD. The CDR3 region has the DNA TGTGCCATCACCCCAAGACTAGCGGGGGCCTCTAGCACAGATACGCAGTATTTT. Amino acid sequence: CAITPRLAGASSTDTQYF.

This chain links TRBV6-5 with TRBJ2-5; 8 bases are a match to TRBD1. The assigned J gene may be wrong: the sequence end matches TRBJ2-7 better. The length of the CDR3 is 16 residues. CDR1 and CDR2 from the germline V gene are MNHEY and SVGAGI. CDR3 nucleotides: TGTGCCAGCAGTTACATCAGGGGGCCATATGCCTACGAGCAGTACTTC. It is translated as CASSYIRGPYAYEQYF.

This chain uses TRBV6-5 with TRBJ1-2, with 7 bases identical to TRBD1. CDR1 is MNHEY and CDR2 is SVGAGI in the germline V gene. V gave up 7 bases and J gave up 6 bases; unmatched junction bases: 11. The length of the CDR3 is 14 residues. In DNA form, the CDR3 reads TGTGCCAGCATCAGCAGGGGGAGTAGGAATGGCTACACCTTC. Amino acid sequence: CASISRGSRNGYTF.

This clone has just one count. The V gene is TRBV5-6, the J gene TRBJ1-2; D gene unclear. With 4 bases removed from V and 4 bases from J, the gap between germline ends came to 11 bases. This CDR3 has 13 residues. CDR1 SGHDT and CDR2 YYEEEE come from the germline V gene. Here the CDR3 reads CASSPDFSYGYTF. As DNA, the CDR3 is TGTGCCAGCAGCCCGGACTTCTCCTATGGCTACACCTTC.

On this clone itself: The junction shows a germline mismatch at one end, possibly a read error. The rearrangement uses TRBV18 and TRBJ1-1; D possibly corresponds to TRBD1 (5 bases). The CDR3 has 15 residues. Per the germline V gene, CDR1 is KGHSH and CDR2 is LQKENI. The CDR3 DNA is TGTACCAGCTCACCAGGGCAGTCCATGAACACTGAAGCTTTCTTT. This sequence encodes CTSSPGQSMNTEAFF.

This chain uses TRBV5-1 with TRBJ2-1; possibly TRBD1 for D (5 bases). V lost 0 bases and J 4 bases, leaving 11 bases between the germline ends. CDR1 is SGHRS and CDR2 is YFSETQ in the germline V gene. The CDR3 has 15 amino acids. CDR3 in amino acids: CASSLDGQGYNEQFF. Here the CDR3 DNA reads TGCGCCAGCAGCTTGGACGGGCAGGGTTACAATGAGCAGTTCTTC.

The chain uses TRBV28 and TRBJ1-2, with D unresolved. CDR3 length equals 11 residues. V was clipped by 4 bases and J by 8 bases, with 8 bases between them. Germline CDR1 reads MDHEN; CDR2 reads SYDVKM. The CDR3 protein is CASSSPRGYTF. The CDR3 DNA reads as TGTGCCAGCAGTTCCCCCCGGGGCTACACCTTC.

This chain connects TRBV6-4 to TRBJ2-3; possibly TRBD2 for D (6 bases). The V gene lost 6 bases and the J gene lost 1 base, with 8 bases spanning the gap. CDR3 size: 13 residues. Germline V gene lookup returns CDR1 MRHNA and CDR2 SNTAGT. CDR3 nucleotide sequence: TGTGCCAGCAGCCCGGGGGGCACAGATACGCAGTATTTT. Amino acid sequence: CASSPGGTDTQYF.

The chain carries TRBV27 and TRBJ2-7; a possible D gene is TRBD1 (6 bases). CDR1 and CDR2 (germline): MNHEY, SMNVEV (reference sequence). This CDR3 has 15 amino acids. Trimming removed 6 bases from V and 4 bases from J, with 19 bases in between. CDR3 nucleotides: TGTGCCAGCAGGTCCTTAAGGGACACTGATTACGAGCAGTACTTC. Its protein product is CASRSLRDTDYEQYF.

The rearrangement links TRBV29-1 to TRBJ2-7, with TRBD1 identical over 7 bases. Germline lookup yields CDR1 SQVTM and CDR2 ANQGSEA. The CDR3 runs 13 residues. The junction had 4 bases not matched to a gene; V was cut back by 2 bases and J by 3 bases. The CDR3 spells CSVEPTGSYEQYF. The CDR3 DNA is TGCAGCGTTGAACCGACAGGGAGCTACGAGCAGTACTTC.

The J gene is TRBJ2-2, the V gene TRBV5-1; no reliable D call. With 3 bases removed from V and 6 bases from J, the gap between germline ends came to 9 bases. The CDR3 covers 13 residues. Looked up from germline, CDR1 is SGHRS and CDR2 is YFSETQ. The CDR3 DNA sequence: TGCGCCAGCAGCTCCGGTTTTCCCGGGGAGCTGTTTTTT. It codes for CASSSGFPGELFF.

This chain uses TRBV11-3 with TRBJ2-5; 7 bases match TRBD1. With V trimmed by 5 bases and J by 2 bases, 8 bases remained unmatched. The CDR3 length is 15 residues. Per the germline V gene, CDR1 is SGHNT and CDR2 is YENEEA. CDR3 coding DNA: TGTGCCAGCAGCGTGGGACAGCTCTATCAAGAGACCCAGTACTTC. Translating it yields CASSVGQLYQETQYF.